A single sample gave rise to the 13 T cell receptor beta chains below, sequenced in a study of blood T cell repertoires in COVID-19. Only in-frame clones appear in the TCRdb table, and some are missing; sequencing was by immunoSEQ multiplex PCR. This sample yields about 360,000 clones, of which approximately 86% are seen a single time; roughly 6.6% belongs to the top ten. The sample comprised peripheral blood. These receptors were collected from an older woman with COVID-19, enrolled during active disease.

The gene calls are TRBV6-5 and TRBJ2-5, with D possibly matching TRBD2 (6 bases). The V gene's germline CDR1 is MNHEY and CDR2 SVGAGI. Deletions cut 2 bases from V and 5 bases from J, with 12 bases between. CDR3 length: 14 residues. CDR3: CASSYGQGGETQYF. CDR3 DNA sequence: TGTGCCAGCAGTTACGGTCAGGGAGGCGAGACCCAGTACTTC.

V is TRBV19 and J is TRBJ1-5; the match to TRBD1 covers 12 bases. With 10 bases clipped from V and 0 bases from J, the junction kept 13 bases outside the gene matches. Germline values: CDR1 LNHDA, CDR2 SQIVND (reference sequence). The CDR3 is made up of 18 amino acids. DNA of the CDR3: TGTGCCACCGGAAGGGTTAGGGGACAGGGGGCTAGCAATCAGCCCCAGCATTTT. Its translation: CATGRVRGQGASNQPQHF.

The rearrangement joins TRBV10-3 to TRBJ2-1; the D gene is possibly TRBD2 (5 bases). The germline CDR1 and CDR2 sequences are ENHRY and SYGVKD. The CDR3 is 13 residues long. Trimming took 9 bases from V and 2 from J, leaving 11 bases between them. CDR3 region: CAISAATYNEQFF. The CDR3 region has the DNA TGTGCCATTTCAGCGGCTACCTACAATGAGCAGTTCTTC.

This sequence joins TRBV5-1 and TRBJ2-1; a weak D match, TRBD2 (5 bases). The CDR3 has 15 amino acids. In germline, CDR1 is SGHRS, CDR2 YFSETQ. V was pared by 0 bases and J by 1 base, with 8 bases between. CDR3 in DNA: TGCGCCAGCAGCTTGGGCGAGGGTTCCTACAATGAGCAGTTCTTC. This sequence encodes CASSLGEGSYNEQFF. Supplemented by reference TRBV5-1 and TRBJ2-1, the full variable domain reads KAGVTQTPRYLIKTRGQQVTLSCSPISGHRSVSWYQQTPGQGLQFLFEYFSETQRNKGNFPGRFSGRQFSNSRSEMNVSTLELGDSALYLCASSLGEGSYNEQFFGPGTRLTVL.

The chain carries TRBV7-3 and TRBJ1-2; 11 bases map to TRBD1. The CDR3 runs to 14 residues. V lost 6 bases, J lost 3 bases, and 3 bases stayed unmatched. Germline lookup yields CDR1 SGHTA and CDR2 FQGTGA. The CDR3 DNA sequence: TGTGCCAGCAGTCCGGGACAGGGGGACTATGGCTACACCTTC. Translating it yields CASSPGQGDYGYTF.

The CDR3 DNA is TGTGCCAGCGCCTTTGGAGGGACCTACGAGCAGTACTTC. Amino acids: CASAFGGTYEQYF. This chain connects TRBV5-4 to TRBJ2-7; maybe TRBD2 (6 bases). The V and J ends lost 7 bases and 2 bases respectively, with 13 bases between them. CDR1 and CDR2 (germline): SGHNT, YYREEE (reference sequence). The CDR3 is 13 amino acids. Drawing the rest from reference TRBV5-4 and TRBJ2-7, the complete variable domain is ETGVTQSPTHLIKTRGQQVTLRCSSQSGHNTVSWYQQALGQGPQFIFQYYREEENGRGNFPPRFSGLQFPNYSSELNVNALELDDSALYLCASAFGGTYEQYFGPGTRLTVT.

The chain recombines TRBV6-5 with TRBJ1-6; 7 nucleotides line up with TRBD1. J was trimmed by 5 bases and V by 0 bases; bases with no gene match: 4. The CDR3 runs to 16 residues. Germline CDR1 and CDR2: MNHEY and SVGAGI. CDR3 in amino acids: CASSYSRRGNNSPLHF. Here the CDR3 DNA reads TGTGCCAGCAGTTACTCGCGCAGGGGGAATAATTCACCCCTCCACTTT.

J is TRBJ1-1 and V is TRBV11-3; D perhaps matches TRBD1 (6 bases). The CDR3 runs to 16 residues. Germline loops: CDR1 SGHNT, CDR2 YENEEA. Trimming pared 5 bases from V and 0 bases from J, leaving 16 bases between. The CDR3 loop reads CASSAPVGDMNTEAFF. The CDR3 coding sequence is TGTGCCAGCAGCGCCCCTGTTGGGGACATGAACACTGAAGCTTTCTTT.

This chain connects TRBV29-1 to TRBJ2-3; 7 bases agree with TRBD2. Losses at the gene ends were 2 bases for V and 4 bases for J; bases not matched to a gene: 9. This CDR3 spans 15 amino acids. Germline CDR1 SQVTM, CDR2 ANQGSEA. The CDR3 DNA reads as TGCAGCGTTGAAACCCGACTAGCAGGGCCAGATACGCAGTATTTT. Translating gives CSVETRLAGPDTQYF.

The rearrangement links TRBV7-2 to TRBJ1-1; D may be TRBD1 (6 bases). Germline V gives CDR1 SGHTA, CDR2 FQGNSA. V gave up 2 bases and J gave up 3 bases, with 10 bases separating them. This CDR3 region has 14 residues. The CDR3 loop is CASSLIAGDTEAFF. DNA for the CDR3: TGTGCCAGCAGCTTAATTGCAGGGGACACTGAAGCTTTCTTT. Full variable domain (outside the CDR3, taken from reference TRBV7-2 and TRBJ1-1): GAGVSQSPSNKVTEKGKDVELRCDPISGHTALYWYRQSLGQGLEFLIYFQGNSAPDKSGLPSDRFSAERTGGSVSTLTIQRTQQEDSAVYLCASSLIAGDTEAFFGQGTRLTVV.

CDR3 nucleotides: TGTGCCAGCAGTTACCCGGGTAGTTCTGGGGCCAACGTCCTGACTTTC. This encodes CASSYPGSSGANVLTF. The chain employs TRBV6-6 and TRBJ2-6; D call uncertain. Trimming left V 2 bases short and J 1 base short, with 9 bases between. The CDR3 consists of 16 residues. In germline, CDR1 is MNHNY, CDR2 SVGAGI (reference sequence).

This chain connects TRBV19 to TRBJ2-1; 10 positions agree with TRBD1. After removal of 6 bases from V and 1 base from J, the junction contained 6 bases not matched to a gene. This CDR3 has 16 residues. Germline CDR1 and CDR2: LNHDA and SQIVND (reference sequence). The CDR3 reads CASRKRQGASYNEQFF. CDR3 DNA: TGTGCCAGTAGGAAGAGACAGGGGGCATCCTACAATGAGCAGTTCTTC.

This clone has more than one count but fewer than ten. The chain is built from TRBV27 and TRBJ1-2, with D possibly matching TRBD1 (6 bases). Trimming left V 9 bases short and J 6 bases short, with 20 bases between. The CDR3 contains 14 residues. From germline, CDR1 is MNHEY and CDR2 SMNVEV (reference sequence). The CDR3 here is CASQTLQGSNGYTF. The CDR3, as DNA: TGTGCCAGTCAGACCCTACAGGGAAGTAATGGCTACACCTTC.